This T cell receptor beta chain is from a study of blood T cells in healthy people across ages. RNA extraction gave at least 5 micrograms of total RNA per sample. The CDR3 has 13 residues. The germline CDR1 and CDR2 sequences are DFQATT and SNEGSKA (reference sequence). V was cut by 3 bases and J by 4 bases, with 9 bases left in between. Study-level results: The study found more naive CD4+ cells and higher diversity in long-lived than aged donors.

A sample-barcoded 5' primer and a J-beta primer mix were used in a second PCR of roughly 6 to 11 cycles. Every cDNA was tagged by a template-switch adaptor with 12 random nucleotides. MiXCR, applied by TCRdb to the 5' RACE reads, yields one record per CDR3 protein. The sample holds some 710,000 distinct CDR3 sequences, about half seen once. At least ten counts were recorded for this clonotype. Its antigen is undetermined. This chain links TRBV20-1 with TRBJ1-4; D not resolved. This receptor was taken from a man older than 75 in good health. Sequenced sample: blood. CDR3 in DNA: TGCAGTGCTAGTCCGGGCATTAATGAAAAACTGTTTTTT. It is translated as CSASPGINEKLFF.